This is a list of T cell receptor beta chains from one sample in a study of OX40 agonist ivuxolimab in advanced cancers. Some clones are missing from TCRdb's copy, which holds only in-frame ones; the method was immunoSEQ multiplex PCR. The sample contains 50,000 to 70,000 clones, around 90% of which appear only once. The sample was CD4+ or CD8+ T cells sorted from blood, taken in a trial of the OX40 agonist ivuxolimab. The receptors stem from an adult with an advanced solid tumor such as melanoma, head and neck, liver or kidney cancer. Each CDR3 is given with its conserved first and last residue. The D gene is left open where the match is weak. Clone size is not always given. Where it is, it says once, few, many or a class for expanded clones.

J gene,D gene,V gene,clone size,CDR3 DNA,CDR3 protein
TRBJ2-7,TRBD1,TRBV9,NA,TGTGCCAGCAGCGTAGCTACCGAGGGGGCGTACGAGCAGTACTTC,CASSVATEGAYEQYF
TRBJ1-4,TRBD1,TRBV10-3,few,TGTGCCATCAGGGGGGACAGAGAAGGTGGAAAACTGTTTTTT,CAIRGDREGGKLFF
TRBJ2-6,NA,TRBV5-1,NA,TGCGCCAGCAGCTTAGGCGGACTCTCTGGGGCCAACGTCCTGACTTTC,CASSLGGLSGANVLTF
TRBJ2-2,TRBD1,TRBV25-1,NA,TGTGCCAGCAGACAGGGGGCCGCGAACACCGGGGAGCTGTTTTTT,CASRQGAANTGELFF
TRBJ2-5,NA,TRBV6-1,once,TGTGCCAGCAGCCCCTGGGACAACCAAGAGACCCAGTACTTC,CASSPWDNQETQYF
TRBJ1-2,TRBD1,TRBV4-1,NA,TGCGCCAGCAGCCAAGCGGACACAGGGGGCGAGGCCTCCGGCTACACCTTC,CASSQADTGGEASGYTF
TRBJ1-5,TRBD1,TRBV6-6,NA,TGTGCCAGCAGGACAGGGGGGTCCCATCAGCCCCAGCATTTT,CASRTGGSHQPQHF
TRBJ1-1,NA,TRBV7-8,NA,TGTGCCAGCAGCTTAGTGGCAGGGGTGAACACTGAAGCTTTCTTT,CASSLVAGVNTEAFF
TRBJ2-1,TRBD1,TRBV7-8,NA,TGTGCCAGCAGCTACGGGACAGGGGATGAGCAGTTCTTC,CASSYGTGDEQFF
TRBJ1-4,NA,TRBV27,NA,TGTGCCAGCAGTTTAAGGTGGGGGGAAAAACTGTTTTTT,CASSLRWGEKLFF
TRBJ1-2,NA,TRBV7-8,NA,TGTGCCAGCAGCGCCCGGACAGTTTTTACGGGTGGCTACACCTTC,CASSARTVFTGGYTF
TRBJ1-1,NA,TRBV30,NA,TGTGCCTGGAGTGCCGGAGAAGTGGGGGAAGCTTTCTTT,CAWSAGEVGEAFF
TRBJ2-3,TRBD1,TRBV4-1,NA,TGCGCCAGCAGCCAATTTCGACAGGGGGATACGCAGTATTTT,CASSQFRQGDTQYF
TRBJ1-2,NA,TRBV21-1,NA,TGTGCCAGCAGCGCCCTACAGGGTTCTCTTGGCTACACCTTC,CASSALQGSLGYTF
TRBJ1-2,NA,TRBV19,NA,TGTGCCAGTAACAAGGGCTACTATGGCTACACCTTC,CASNKGYYGYTF
TRBJ1-4,NA,TRBV15,NA,TGTGCCACCAGCAGAGATTTCGGGACGAATGAAAAACTGTTTTTT,CATSRDFGTNEKLFF
TRBJ1-4,NA,TRBV15,NA,TGTGCCACCAGCCTAGGGCTAGGTGAAAAACTGTTTTTT,CATSLGLGEKLFF
TRBJ1-6,NA,TRBV30,NA,TGTGCCTGGAGTAGAGGCCCAGCTGTACCCCTCCACTTT,CAWSRGPAVPLHF
TRBJ1-1,NA,TRBV4-1,NA,TGCGCCAGCAGCCCCCGGTCCATGAACACTGAAGCTTTCTTT,CASSPRSMNTEAFF
TRBJ2-3,NA,TRBV10-3,NA,TGTGCCATCAGTGAGTTAGGGGTTTCCACAGATACGCAGTATTTT,CAISELGVSTDTQYF
TRBJ2-7,TRBD2,TRBV15,NA,TGTGCCACCAGCAGAGGACTAGCGGAGAGTTACGAGCAGTACTTC,CATSRGLAESYEQYF
TRBJ2-3,TRBD2,TRBV15,NA,TGTGCCACCAGCAGGTCCCTCGGGGGGACAGATACGCAGTATTTT,CATSRSLGGTDTQYF
TRBJ1-4,TRBD1,TRBV30,NA,TGTGCCTGGAGTGCGGTGGGACAGGTTAATGAAAAACTGTTTTTT,CAWSAVGQVNEKLFF
TRBJ1-1,NA,TRBV6-5,NA,TGTGCCAGCCTCTCGGGCGCGGGAACTGAAGCTTTCTTT,CASLSGAGTEAFF
TRBJ1-2,NA,TRBV14,NA,TGTGCCAGCAGCCAAGGAGGCCAGGTGCGGAAGTATGGCTACACCTTC,CASSQGGQVRKYGYTF